These 32 T cell receptor beta chains were sequenced from one sample in a study of blood T cell repertoires in COVID-19. The table came from immunoSEQ multiplex PCR; TCRdb's copy has only in-frame clones and leaves some out. The table records 65,000 or so clones, roughly 74% of them present only once. Sequencing used peripheral blood. These receptors were collected from a human donor in a cohort sampled during active COVID-19.

The V call is TRBV9, the J call TRBJ2-2, with D possibly TRBD2 on 5 matching bases. The germline V gene has CDR1 SGDLS and CDR2 YYNGEE. The CDR3 runs 17 residues. Trimming removed 0 bases at V and 4 bases at J, with 16 bases between. The CDR3 nucleotides are TGTGCCAGCAGCGTAGGAGGGTCGTGGGAGCGCACCGGGGAGCTGTTTTTT. Protein: CASSVGGSWERTGELFF.

V usage is TRBV3-1 (or the pseudogene TRBV3-2) and J usage is TRBJ2-7, with a tentative D call TRBD2 (7 bases). In germline, CDR1 is LGHDT, CDR2 YNNKEL (reference sequence). The V and J ends lost 1 base and 2 bases respectively, with 12 bases between them. The CDR3 spans 15 residues. Written as DNA, the CDR3 is TGTGCCAGCAGCCAAGGAGGGGGAGGGGCCTACGAGCAGTACTTC. As protein: CASSQGGGGAYEQYF.

The chain has TRBV5-8 and TRBJ2-5; 10 bases fit TRBD2. This CDR3 is 16 amino acids long. Germline CDR1 SGHTS, CDR2 YDEGEE. Trimming cost V 0 bases and J 1 base; bases outside gene matches: 3. The CDR3 reads CASSLGLAGAQETQYF. The CDR3 nucleotides are TGTGCCAGCAGCTTGGGTCTAGCGGGGGCCCAAGAGACCCAGTACTTC.

The table lists this clone with a count of one. As DNA, the CDR3 is TGTGCCAGCAGCATATCAAGGAGGACTGAAGCTTTCTTT. Amino acids: CASSISRRTEAFF. The V call is TRBV7-2, the J call TRBJ1-1; D remains unclear. Germline values: CDR1 SGHTA, CDR2 FQGNSA. The V gene lost 5 bases and the J gene lost 5 bases, with 12 bases spanning the gap. The CDR3 runs 13 residues.

The rearrangement joins TRBV7-8 to TRBJ2-7; TRBD2 agrees at 7 bases. The CDR3 contains 14 residues. CDR1 is SGHVS, CDR2 FQNEAQ, per germline. V shed 6 bases, J shed 1 base, and the junction held 6 bases outside the gene matches. DNA for the CDR3: TGTGCCAGCAGTCCTGGGAGGGATTCCTACGAGCAGTACTTC. Its translation is CASSPGRDSYEQYF.

The rearrangement joins TRBV15 to TRBJ1-1; D may be TRBD1 (6 bases). With 5 bases removed from V and 2 bases from J, the gap between germline ends came to 9 bases. The CDR3 is 13 residues long. Germline V gene sequence: CDR1 LNHNV, CDR2 YYDKDF (reference sequence). In DNA, the CDR3 is TGTGCCACCAGCTGGGACATTAACACTGAAGCTTTCTTT. This translates into CATSWDINTEAFF.

This clone was seen only a few times. The chain links TRBV2 to TRBJ2-2, with 8 bases lining up with TRBD2. This CDR3 region has 16 residues. CDR1 is SNHLY and CDR2 is FYNNEI in the germline V gene. V lost 5 bases, J lost 1 base, and 6 bases stayed unmatched. Here the CDR3 reads CASSPTSAMNTGELFF. The CDR3 region has the DNA TGTGCCAGCAGTCCGACTAGCGCCATGAACACCGGGGAGCTGTTTTTT. Together with reference TRBV2 and TRBJ2-2, the CDR3 gives the full variable domain: EPEVTQTPSHQVTQMGQEVILRCVPISNHLYFYWYRQILGQKVEFLVSFYNNEISEKSEIFDDQFSVERPDGSNFTLKIRSTKLEDSAMYFCASSPTSAMNTGELFFGEGSRLTVL.

The CDR3 is CASSRGTGGNYGYTF. CDR3 in DNA: TGCGCCAGCAGCAGAGGGACAGGGGGGAACTATGGCTACACCTTC. The chain carries TRBV5-1 and TRBJ1-2; 11 bases are shared with TRBD1. The length of the CDR3 is 15 residues. Germline lookup yields CDR1 SGHRS and CDR2 YFSETQ. The trim removed 4 bases at V and 2 bases at J, leaving 4 bases unmatched.

The V gene is TRBV19, the J gene TRBJ2-1; 8 positions match TRBD2. With V trimmed by 4 bases and J by 3 bases, 5 bases remained unmatched. This CDR3 region has 15 residues. CDR1 LNHDA and CDR2 SQIVND come from the germline V gene (reference sequence). Here the CDR3 reads CASSTSGGLYNEQFF. The CDR3 bases are TGTGCCAGTAGTACGTCGGGAGGGCTCTACAATGAGCAGTTCTTC.

This chain uses TRBV18 with TRBJ2-3; 7 bases match TRBD2. CDR1 and CDR2 (germline): KGHSH, LQKENI. Germline trimming cut 0 bases from V and 1 base from J; bases unmatched to any gene: 1. This CDR3 region has 15 residues. The CDR3 spells CASSPPAGGTDTQYF. The CDR3 DNA sequence: TGTGCCAGCTCACCACCGGCGGGGGGCACAGATACGCAGTATTTT.

This clone was observed once. The V call is TRBV18, the J call TRBJ2-3; D unresolved. The V end lost 3 bases, the J end lost 4 bases, and 5 bases lay between the germline ends. The germline gives CDR1 KGHSH, CDR2 LQKENI. CDR3 length: 12 residues. The CDR3 nucleotides read TGTGCCAGCTCACCGCAGGCAGATACGCAGTATTTT. Protein sequence: CASSPQADTQYF.

The rearrangement links TRBV10-3 to TRBJ2-1, with 8 bases lining up with TRBD1. The CDR3 covers 16 residues. V gave up 3 bases and J gave up 5 bases; unmatched junction bases: 9. CDR1 and CDR2 (germline): ENHRY, SYGVKD. This CDR3 reads CAISETYGQGNNEQFF. The CDR3 region has the DNA TGTGCCATCAGTGAAACATACGGACAGGGCAACAATGAGCAGTTCTTC.

Here the CDR3 reads CASSLGTFYGYTF. The CDR3 nucleotides read TGTGCCAGCAGCCTAGGGACATTCTATGGCTACACCTTC. V and J are TRBV7-9 and TRBJ1-2, with a weak D call TRBD1 (6 bases). The CDR3 loop spans 13 amino acids. V was cut by 5 bases and J by 4 bases, with 11 bases left in between. The germline V gene has CDR1 SEHNR and CDR2 FQNEAQ (reference sequence).

This chain connects TRBV3-1 (or the pseudogene TRBV3-2) to TRBJ2-5; tentatively, D is TRBD2 (6 bases). The CDR3 runs 14 residues. The germline V and J ends were trimmed by 0 bases and 10 bases, with 15 bases remaining between them. From germline, CDR1 is LGHDT and CDR2 YNNKEL (reference sequence). Here the CDR3 reads CASSQDKTIGSQYF. The CDR3 DNA reads TGTGCCAGCAGCCAAGATAAGACTATCGGGAGCCAGTACTTC.

The CDR3 bases are TGTGCCAGCTCACCCCAACTAGCGGGGGGCTTTGGGGAGCAGTTCTTC. It translates to CASSPQLAGGFGEQFF. The V and J genes are TRBV18 and TRBJ2-1; 12 bases map to TRBD2. V was pared by 3 bases and J by 10 bases, with 10 bases of the junction left unmatched. Germline values: CDR1 KGHSH, CDR2 LQKENI. The CDR3 is made up of 16 amino acids.

The chain joins TRBV24-1 to TRBJ2-5; 7 bases agree with TRBD2. The CDR3 totals 15 residues. V gave up 8 bases and J gave up 1 base; unmatched junction bases: 9. Germline V CDR1 and CDR2: KGHDR, SFDVKD. The CDR3 DNA reads TGTGCCACCACAAGACCGCGGGAGAGCCAAGAGACCCAGTACTTC. Its translation is CATTRPRESQETQYF.

J is TRBJ2-1 and V is TRBV21-1; the table's D call TRBD2 went unverified against the DNA. TRBV21-1 is reported as a pseudogene. The CDR3 consists of 16 residues. This CDR3 is CASSKDGDSGGAGQFF. The CDR3 coding sequence is TGTGCCAGCAGCAAAGATGGGGATAGCGGGGGGGCCGGGCAGTTCTTC.

This chain links TRBV30 with TRBJ1-2, with D possibly TRBD1 on 5 matching bases. Germline CDR1 and CDR2: GTSNPN and SVGIG (reference sequence). The CDR3 has 15 amino acids. Trimming took 2 bases from V and 8 from J, leaving 21 bases between them. The CDR3 region has the DNA TGTGCCTGGAGTTCGGGGGGACCTCCGAGGGGCGGCTACACCTTC. As protein: CAWSSGGPPRGGYTF.

This rearrangement joins TRBV9 to TRBJ2-1; 8 positions match TRBD2. Per the germline V gene, CDR1 is SGDLS and CDR2 is YYNGEE. This CDR3 comprises 17 residues. Trimming cost V 2 bases and J 6 bases; bases outside gene matches: 13. The CDR3 DNA is TGTGCCAGCAGCGTTTCAGCGGGGACTAGTTGGGGCAATGAGCAGTTCTTC. It encodes CASSVSAGTSWGNEQFF.

The CDR3 here is CASSQEGRGGTDTQYF. The CDR3 DNA reads as TGTGCCAGCAGCCAAGAAGGCCGGGGAGGCACAGATACGCAGTATTTT. The J gene is TRBJ2-3, the V gene TRBV4-2, with D possibly being TRBD2 (5 bases). The CDR3 is 16 amino acids. The ends were cut back, 0 bases at V and 1 base at J, with 11 bases in the middle. CDR1 is LGHNA, CDR2 YNFKEQ, per germline.

The V call is TRBV5-4, the J call TRBJ2-1, with 7 bases identical to TRBD2. This CDR3 comprises 15 residues. Germline V gene sequence: CDR1 SGHNT, CDR2 YYREEE (reference sequence). Trimming took 4 bases from V and 0 from J; bases not matched to a gene: 4. The CDR3 reads CASSPGGSSYNEQFF. The CDR3 nucleotides are TGTGCCAGCAGCCCCGGGGGGAGCTCCTACAATGAGCAGTTCTTC.

The V gene is TRBV18, the J gene TRBJ1-6; no clear D. The CDR3 is made up of 17 amino acids. Trimming took 5 bases from V and 0 from J, leaving 14 bases between them. Germline CDR1 KGHSH, CDR2 LQKENI. In DNA, the CDR3 is TGTGCCAGCTCAAGTCTGGACGCGGGCTCCTATAATTCACCCCTCCACTTT. It specifies CASSSLDAGSYNSPLHF.

The rearrangement uses TRBV2 and TRBJ2-6, with no clear D. V was shortened by 8 bases and J by 0 bases, with 8 bases between the two germline ends. The CDR3 is 14 amino acids. Looked up from germline, CDR1 is SNHLY and CDR2 is FYNNEI. The DNA of the CDR3 is TGTGCCAGCCAGGTGAACTCTGGGGCCAACGTCCTGACTTTC. Its protein is CASQVNSGANVLTF. Full variable domain (missing parts from reference TRBV2 and TRBJ2-6): EPEVTQTPSHQVTQMGQEVILRCVPISNHLYFYWYRQILGQKVEFLVSFYNNEISEKSEIFDDQFSVERPDGSNFTLKIRSTKLEDSAMYFCASQVNSGANVLTFGAGSRLTVL.

The V and J genes are TRBV2 and TRBJ1-6, with 7 bases fitting TRBD1. V trimming: 6 bases; J trimming: 7 bases; junction bases outside the gene matches: 9. The CDR3 extends over 15 amino acids. Germline V gives CDR1 SNHLY, CDR2 FYNNEI. This chain's CDR3 is CASRPDRVRNSPLHF. CDR3 coding DNA: TGTGCCAGCAGACCCGACAGGGTACGAAATTCACCCCTCCACTTT.

The J gene is TRBJ2-2, the V gene TRBV5-4; 13 nucleotides match TRBD2. V shed 3 bases and J 6 bases; nucleotides not matched to a gene: 5. From germline, CDR1 is SGHNT and CDR2 YYREEE (reference sequence). The CDR3 covers 16 residues. Written as DNA, the CDR3 is TGTGCCAGCAGCTACCCAACTAGCGGGGGGGCCGGGGAGCTGTTTTTT. It encodes CASSYPTSGGAGELFF.

V usage is TRBV28 and J usage is TRBJ2-1, with 12 bases matching TRBD1. V lost 5 bases to trimming and J lost 3 bases; unmatched junction nucleotides: 11. Per the germline V gene, CDR1 is MDHEN and CDR2 is SYDVKM. CDR3 length: 18 residues. CDR3 sequence (DNA): TGTGCCAGCAGTCCCTCTATGGGACAGGGGGCGAGCTACAATGAGCAGTTCTTC. It yields the protein CASSPSMGQGASYNEQFF.

The J gene is TRBJ1-6, the V gene TRBV27; no reliable D call. From germline, CDR1 is MNHEY and CDR2 SMNVEV (reference sequence). This CDR3 region has 15 residues. Trimming took off 2 bases at V and 6 bases at J, with 11 bases between the two ends. The CDR3 DNA follows: TGTGCCAGCAGTTTACTGGACGGACTTAATTCACCCCTCCACTTT. It encodes CASSLLDGLNSPLHF.

The V and J genes are TRBV5-1 and TRBJ1-2, with 11 bases fitting TRBD1. V dropped 3 bases and J dropped 4; count of bases not matched to a gene: 5. The CDR3 spans 15 residues. Germline CDR1 SGHRS, CDR2 YFSETQ. The CDR3 DNA reads as TGCGCCAGCAGCTCGGACAGGGGGCCCCTCTATGGCTACACCTTC. Translated: CASSSDRGPLYGYTF.

This rearrangement joins TRBV7-2 to TRBJ1-1, with a weak D call TRBD1 (6 bases). This CDR3 spans 16 amino acids. V was shortened by 1 base and J by 0 bases, with 12 bases between the two germline ends. Germline CDR1 and CDR2: SGHTA and FQGNSA. The CDR3 protein is CASSLVTGLMNTEAFF. In DNA form, the CDR3 reads TGTGCCAGCAGCTTAGTTACAGGGCTCATGAACACTGAAGCTTTCTTT. Combining the CDR3 with reference TRBV7-2 and TRBJ1-1 gives the whole variable domain GAGVSQSPSNKVTEKGKDVELRCDPISGHTALYWYRQSLGQGLEFLIYFQGNSAPDKSGLPSDRFSAERTGGSVSTLTIQRTQQEDSAVYLCASSLVTGLMNTEAFFGQGTRLTVV.

In nucleotides, the CDR3 is TGTGCCATCAGGCAGGGGGAAACCGGGGAGCTGTTTTTT. Its translation is CAIRQGETGELFF. This chain links TRBV10-3 with TRBJ2-2, with 7 bases matching TRBD1. CDR1 ENHRY and CDR2 SYGVKD come from the germline V gene. The V segment lost 6 bases and the J segment 5 bases; nucleotides outside the gene matches: 3. This CDR3 is 13 amino acids long.

CDR3 DNA: TGCGCCAGCAGCCGAATTTTAGGCGGACAGGGCTCTGGGGCCAACGTCCTGACTTTC. Protein: CASSRILGGQGSGANVLTF. The chain links TRBV4-1 to TRBJ2-6, with 8 bases fitting TRBD1. The germline V gene has CDR1 MGHRA and CDR2 YSYEKL. CDR3 length: 19 residues. Trimming cost V 4 bases and J 0 bases; bases outside gene matches: 11.

The chain links TRBV19 to TRBJ1-2; 8 bases fit TRBD1. The CDR3 extends over 16 amino acids. Germline CDR1 reads LNHDA; CDR2 reads SQIVND (reference sequence). Trimming removed 5 bases from V and 2 bases from J; junction bases left unmatched: 10. Here the CDR3 DNA reads TGTGCCAGTAGTGGAAGGACAGGGATAGGCAACTATGGCTACACCTTC. Translated: CASSGRTGIGNYGYTF.